Listed here are 2 T cell receptor beta chains from one sample, sequenced in a study of T cell responses to AZD1222 COVID-19 vaccine. The protocol was immunoSEQ multiplex PCR, while the TCRdb copy is restricted to in-frame clones and leaves out a portion. The sample shows 140,000 to 150,000 clones, around 94% of them seen only once. The sequenced sample was peripheral blood, obtained after recovery from COVID-19. The source of these receptors is an adult who had recovered from COVID-19.

The chain is built from TRBV9 and TRBJ2-2; no firm D call. Germline assignment: CDR1 SGDLS and CDR2 YYNGEE. The CDR3 runs 13 residues. The germline V and J ends were trimmed by 2 bases and 2 bases, with 4 bases remaining between them. CDR3 amino acids: CASSVSNTGELFF. CDR3 nucleotide sequence: TGTGCCAGCAGCGTCTCCAACACCGGGGAGCTGTTTTTT.

V usage is TRBV15 and J usage is TRBJ1-5; 8 bases are a match to TRBD1. V was clipped by 1 base and J by 1 base; unmatched bases: 0. The CDR3 contains 15 residues. Germline V gene lookup returns CDR1 LNHNV and CDR2 YYDKDF (reference sequence). Here the CDR3 reads CATSRGTGSNQPQHF. In DNA form, the CDR3 reads TGTGCCACCAGCAGAGGGACAGGGAGCAATCAGCCCCAGCATTTT.